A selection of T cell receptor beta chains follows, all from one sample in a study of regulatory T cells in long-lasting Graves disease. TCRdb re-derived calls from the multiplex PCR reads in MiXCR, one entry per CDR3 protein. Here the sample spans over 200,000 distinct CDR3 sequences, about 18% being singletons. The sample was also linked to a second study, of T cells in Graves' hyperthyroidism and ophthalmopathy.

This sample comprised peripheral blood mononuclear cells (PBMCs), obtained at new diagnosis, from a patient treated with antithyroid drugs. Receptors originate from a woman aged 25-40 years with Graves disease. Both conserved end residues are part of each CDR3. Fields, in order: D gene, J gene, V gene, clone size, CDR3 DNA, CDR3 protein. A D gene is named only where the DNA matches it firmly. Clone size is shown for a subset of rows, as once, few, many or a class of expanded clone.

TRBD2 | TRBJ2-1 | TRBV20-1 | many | TGCAGTGCTCTGACAAGCGGGGACTACAATGAGCAGTTCTTC | CSALTSGDYNEQFF
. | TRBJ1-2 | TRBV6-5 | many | TGTGCCAGCAGTTACGGCTCCGGCTACACCTTC | CASSYGSGYTF
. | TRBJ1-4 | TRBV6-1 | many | TGTGCCAGCATGAGGAAATTCACAGGGCCTAATGAAAAACTGTTTTTT | CASMRKFTGPNEKLFF
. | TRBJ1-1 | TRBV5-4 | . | TGTGCCAGCAGCCGTGAGTCGACAGGCAACACTGAAGCTTTCTTT | CASSRESTGNTEAFF
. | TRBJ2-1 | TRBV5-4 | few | TGTGCCAGCAGCCTGGAGGGTGCAGGACGGTTCTTC | CASSLEGAGRFF
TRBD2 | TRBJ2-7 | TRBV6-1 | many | TGTGCCAGCACCGACGGGGGGACTATAGGCGAGCAGTACTTC | CASTDGGTIGEQYF
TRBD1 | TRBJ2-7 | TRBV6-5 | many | TGTGCCAGCAGTTACTCGGGGACAGGGAACTACGAGCAGTACTTC | CASSYSGTGNYEQYF
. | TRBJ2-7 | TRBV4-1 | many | TGCGCCAGCAGCCAAGGGGTGGGCTACGAGCAGTACTTC | CASSQGVGYEQYF
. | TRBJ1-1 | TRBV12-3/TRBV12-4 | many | TGTGCCAGCAGTACCCGGACACCTCGGTGGACTGAAGCTTTCTTT | CASSTRTPRWTEAFF
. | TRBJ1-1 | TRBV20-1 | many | TGCAGTGCTAGATCCCCCCAGGGCGGATTTTACGCTTTCTTT | CSARSPQGGFYAFF
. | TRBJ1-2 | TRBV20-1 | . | TGCAGTGCTACCCGGACGGGGGGGGGCTACACCTTC | CSATRTGGGYTF
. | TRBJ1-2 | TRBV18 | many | TGTGCCAGCTCACCTGTGGATAACTATGGCTACACCTTC | CASSPVDNYGYTF
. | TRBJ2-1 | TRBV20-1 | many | TGCAGTGCTCCTGAAGCAACAGGGCTTAGAGGGAATGAGCAGTTCTTC | CSAPEATGLRGNEQFF
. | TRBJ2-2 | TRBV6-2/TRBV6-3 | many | TGTGCCAGCTGGGACTCGAACACCGGGGAGCTGTTTTTT | CASWDSNTGELFF
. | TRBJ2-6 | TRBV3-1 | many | TGTGCCAGCAGCCAAAGTCCTGGGGCCAACGTCCTGACTTTC | CASSQSPGANVLTF
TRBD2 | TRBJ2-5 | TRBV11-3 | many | TGTGCCAGCAGCTTACCCAGCGGGGGGGGAGAGACCCAGTACTTC | CASSLPSGGGETQYF
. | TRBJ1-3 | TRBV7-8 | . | TGTGCCAGCAGCCCCGACGGCGGCTCTGGAAACACCATATATTTT | CASSPDGGSGNTIYF
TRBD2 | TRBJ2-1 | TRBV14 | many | TGTGCCAGCAGCCAGCGCGCTAGCGGGGGCCCCCTACCGTTCTTC | CASSQRASGGPLPFF
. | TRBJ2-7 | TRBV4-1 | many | TGCGCCAGCAGCCAACAGGTGGGCACCTACGAGCAGTACTTC | CASSQQVGTYEQYF
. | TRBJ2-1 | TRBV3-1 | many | TGTGCCAGCAGCCAAGAAACCAGCCGCTCCTACAATGAGCAGTTCTTC | CASSQETSRSYNEQFF
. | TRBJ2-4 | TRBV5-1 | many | TGCGCCAGCAGCTCGCGGGACGGAGCACCGATTCAGTACTTC | CASSSRDGAPIQYF
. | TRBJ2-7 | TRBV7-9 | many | TGTGCCAGCAGCACCAACCGCGAGCAGTACTTC | CASSTNREQYF
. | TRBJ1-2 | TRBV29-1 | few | TGCAGCGTTCGCAGGGGAAACTATGGCTACACCTTC | CSVRRGNYGYTF
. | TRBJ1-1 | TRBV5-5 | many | TGCGCCAGCAGCTTCTCTCGCACTGAAGCTTTCTTT | CASSFSRTEAFF
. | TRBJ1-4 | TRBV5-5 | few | TGTGCCAGCAGCTTGATCCCAGGGACGAGTGAAAAACTGTTTTTT | CASSLIPGTSEKLFF
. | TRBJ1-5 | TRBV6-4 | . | TGTGCCAGCAAGAGACCGACACGGGGTAATCAGCCCCAGCATTTT | CASKRPTRGNQPQHF